These 12 T cell receptor beta chains originate from one sample sequenced in a study of blood T cell repertoires in COVID-19. Profiling relied on immunoSEQ multiplex PCR, and the TCRdb table lists in-frame clones only, not all of them. The sample lists about 260,000 clones, around nine tenths occurring once. Input material: peripheral blood. The receptors derive from a man aged 35-49 years who had recovered from COVID-19.

This rearrangement joins TRBV11-2 to TRBJ2-7; TRBD2 aligns across 7 bases. V lost 5 bases, J lost 3 bases, and 16 bases stayed unmatched. CDR1 is SGHAT, CDR2 FQNNGV, per germline. CDR3 length equals 17 residues. The CDR3 sequence is CASSPSSGLESFYEQYF. The CDR3 DNA is TGTGCCAGCAGCCCATCGTCAGGACTAGAGTCTTTCTACGAGCAGTACTTC.

This chain links TRBV10-3 with TRBJ2-2; 12 nucleotides align to TRBD2. The CDR3 covers 17 residues. Germline CDR1 and CDR2: ENHRY and SYGVKD. V lost 6 bases to trimming and J lost 5 bases; unmatched junction nucleotides: 10. CDR3: CAIRTLAGGVVTGELFF. The CDR3 DNA reads as TGTGCCATCAGGACCCTAGCGGGAGGGGTCGTTACCGGGGAGCTGTTTTTT.

The chain combines TRBV29-1 with TRBJ2-3, with TRBD1 identical over 8 bases. This CDR3 contains 13 residues. Per the germline V gene, CDR1 is SQVTM and CDR2 is ANQGSEA. Trimming removed 2 bases from V and 3 bases from J; junction bases left unmatched: 1. In nucleotides, the CDR3 is TGCAGCGTTGAATGGACAGGGACAGATACGCAGTATTTT. The encoded protein is CSVEWTGTDTQYF.

This sequence joins TRBV5-1 and TRBJ2-1; 7 positions agree with TRBD1. J gave up 7 bases and V 3 bases, and 7 bases lay outside the gene matches. In germline, CDR1 is SGHRS, CDR2 YFSETQ. The CDR3 spans 14 residues. DNA of the CDR3: TGCGCCAGCAGCTATGGGACAGCGGTTAATGAGCAGTTCTTC. This codes for CASSYGTAVNEQFF.

In its sample, this clone was seen once. The CDR3 coding sequence is TGCGCCAGCAGCTCCCCGGGACAATCCTACGAGCAGTACTTC. Translating it yields CASSSPGQSYEQYF. The gene calls are TRBV5-1 and TRBJ2-7; TRBD1 is a possible D gene (6 bases). The CDR3 has 14 amino acids. Between the trimmed V and J ends, which lost 3 bases and 1 base, there was a span of 11 bases. Germline V lookup: CDR1 SGHRS, CDR2 YFSETQ.

This sequence joins TRBV7-9 and TRBJ2-1, with 9 bases lining up with TRBD2. Looked up from germline, CDR1 is SEHNR and CDR2 is FQNEAQ (reference sequence). This CDR3 spans 16 amino acids. V gave up 5 bases and J gave up 7 bases; unmatched junction bases: 12. This CDR3 is CASSPTSGKRVNEQFF. CDR3 sequence (DNA): TGTGCCAGCAGCCCGACTAGCGGTAAGAGGGTGAATGAGCAGTTCTTC.

The chain couples TRBV19 to TRBJ2-7; 10 positions agree with TRBD2. Germline loops: CDR1 LNHDA, CDR2 SQIVND (reference sequence). Losses at the gene ends were 4 bases for V and 6 bases for J; bases not matched to a gene: 9. CDR3 length: 15 amino acids. CDR3 sequence (DNA): TGTGCCAGTAGTACGGCTAGCGGGGGTATGATCGAGCAGTACTTC. Its translation: CASSTASGGMIEQYF. Combining the CDR3 with reference TRBV19 and TRBJ2-7 gives the whole variable domain DGGITQSPKYLFRKEGQNVTLSCEQNLNHDAMYWYRQDPGQGLRLIYYSQIVNDFQKGDIAEGYSVSREKKESFPLTVTSAQKNPTAFYLCASSTASGGMIEQYFGPGTRLTVT.

This chain joins TRBV24-1 and TRBJ2-2; D is uncertain. Trimming took off 7 bases at V and 1 base at J, with 18 bases between the two ends. CDR1 KGHDR and CDR2 SFDVKD come from the germline V gene. The CDR3 totals 17 residues. The CDR3 spells CATRRIRPEKNTGELFF. In DNA form, the CDR3 reads TGTGCCACCAGGAGGATACGCCCGGAGAAGAACACCGGGGAGCTGTTTTTT.

The chain joins TRBV6-5 to TRBJ2-6, with a tentative D call TRBD1 (6 bases). Trimming took off 7 bases at V and 2 bases at J, with 12 bases between the two ends. Germline CDR1 and CDR2: MNHEY and SVGAGI. The CDR3 is 15 residues long. The CDR3 DNA follows: TGTGCCAGCAAACTACAGGGTCCTGGGGCCAACGTCCTGACTTTC. Residues: CASKLQGPGANVLTF.

This clone was detected only a few times. The gene calls are TRBV5-6 and TRBJ2-3; D may be TRBD1 (7 bases). Germline values: CDR1 SGHDT, CDR2 YYEEEE. V was clipped by 0 bases and J by 3 bases, with 11 bases between them. The CDR3 length is 15 residues. The CDR3 loop is CASSLEAGGTDTQYF. CDR3 nucleotide sequence: TGTGCCAGCAGCTTGGAGGCAGGGGGGACAGATACGCAGTATTTT.

The count of this clone is one. The chain combines TRBV5-8 with TRBJ1-1, with D maybe TRBD1 (5 bases). CDR1 is SGHTS, CDR2 YDEGEE, per germline. This CDR3 comprises 13 residues. V was shortened by 4 bases and J by 6 bases, with 13 bases between the two germline ends. The CDR3 DNA is TGTGCCAGCAGCCCCGAGTGGGGGGCTGAAGCTTTCTTT. Translation gives CASSPEWGAEAFF.

The table lists this clone with a few counts. The chain recombines TRBV5-4 with TRBJ2-1, with TRBD1 identical over 8 bases. After removal of 4 bases from V and 2 bases from J, the junction contained 5 bases not matched to a gene. The CDR3 runs 15 residues. Germline V gene lookup returns CDR1 SGHNT and CDR2 YYREEE (reference sequence). The CDR3 reads CASSLRQGTYNEQFF. DNA for the CDR3: TGTGCCAGCAGCCTGAGACAGGGGACCTACAATGAGCAGTTCTTC.